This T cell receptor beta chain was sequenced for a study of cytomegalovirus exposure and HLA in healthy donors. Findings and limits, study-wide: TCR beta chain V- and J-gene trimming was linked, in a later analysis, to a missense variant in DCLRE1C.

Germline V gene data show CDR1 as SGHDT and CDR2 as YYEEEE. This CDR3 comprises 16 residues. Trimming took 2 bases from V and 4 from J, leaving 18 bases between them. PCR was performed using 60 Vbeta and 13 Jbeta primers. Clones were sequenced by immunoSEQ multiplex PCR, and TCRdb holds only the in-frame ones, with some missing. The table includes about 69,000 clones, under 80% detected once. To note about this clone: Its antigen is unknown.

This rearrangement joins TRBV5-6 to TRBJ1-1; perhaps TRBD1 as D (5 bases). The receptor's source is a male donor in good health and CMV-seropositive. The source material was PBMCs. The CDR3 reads CASSFGVGGTGTEAFF. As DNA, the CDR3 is TGTGCCAGCAGCTTCGGGGTAGGCGGGACCGGCACTGAAGCTTTCTTT.